This TCR beta chain was retrieved from a study of patients and donors after allogeneic stem cell transplantation (dated by TCRdb to 2018 to 2021). Library prep was done by RT-PCR. Reads for this sample came from a NextSeq 550. The public reads were reanalyzed by TCRdb: fastp trimming at Q25, MiXCR alignment, in-frame beta chains only. Records with the same CDR3 protein are collapsed into one entry carrying the most frequent genes and DNA. The sample table shows 920,000 or so distinct CDR3 sequences, and more than 15% are seen once. About 6% of the sample goes to the ten largest clones. Trimming at the junction amounts to 0 bases on V and 0 bases on J, and the germline ends lie 11 bases apart. Based on the germline V gene, the CDR1 and CDR2 sequences are LGHNA and YSLEER. From the cysteine up to the phenylalanine, the CDR3 has a length of 17 residues. The sequence is cut down to CDR3 DNA, 51 bases in frame from base 1.

This clonotype was counted at least ten times. The target of this receptor is not known. No base-level quality is on record; no much larger clone is a single base apart. Sequenced sample: blood, either unsorted or a sorted T cell fraction (not recorded which). The clonotype originates from a human donor who was either an allogeneic HSCT recipient or a stem cell or donor lymphocyte infusion donor (not recorded which). It is not recorded whose cells these are; they may come from a transplant donor. This chain is built from TRBV4-3 and TRBJ2-2; confidence is insufficient to name the D gene. The DNA is as follows: TGCGCCAGCAGCCAAGATCACGTACAGACGAACACCGGGGAGCTGTTTTTT. Its protein is CASSQDHVQTNTGELFF.